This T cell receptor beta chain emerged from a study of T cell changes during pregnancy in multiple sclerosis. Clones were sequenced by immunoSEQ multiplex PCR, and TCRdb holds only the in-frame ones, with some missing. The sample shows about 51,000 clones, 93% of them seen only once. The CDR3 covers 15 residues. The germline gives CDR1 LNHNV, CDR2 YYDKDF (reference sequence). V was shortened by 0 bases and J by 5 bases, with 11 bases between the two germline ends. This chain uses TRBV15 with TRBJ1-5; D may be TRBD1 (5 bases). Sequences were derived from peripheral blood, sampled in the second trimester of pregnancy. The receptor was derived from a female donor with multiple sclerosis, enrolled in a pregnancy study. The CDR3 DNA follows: TGTGCCACCAGCAGAGATGTCAGGGCCGATCAGCCCCAGCATTTT. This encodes CATSRDVRADQPQHF.